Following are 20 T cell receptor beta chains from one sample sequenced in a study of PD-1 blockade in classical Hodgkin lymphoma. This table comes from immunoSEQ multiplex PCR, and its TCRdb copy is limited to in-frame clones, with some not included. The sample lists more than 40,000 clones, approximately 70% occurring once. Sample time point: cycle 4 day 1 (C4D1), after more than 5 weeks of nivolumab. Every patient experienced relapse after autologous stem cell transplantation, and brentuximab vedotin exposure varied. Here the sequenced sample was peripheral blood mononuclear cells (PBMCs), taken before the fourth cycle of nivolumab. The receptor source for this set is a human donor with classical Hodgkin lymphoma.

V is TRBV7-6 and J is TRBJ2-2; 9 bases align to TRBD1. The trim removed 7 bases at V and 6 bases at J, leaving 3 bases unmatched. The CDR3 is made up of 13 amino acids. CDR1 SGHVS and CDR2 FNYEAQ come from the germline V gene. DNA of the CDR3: TGTGCCAGCAAATGGGACAGGGCCGGGGAGCTGTTTTTT. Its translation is CASKWDRAGELFF.

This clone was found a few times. DNA of the CDR3: TGTGCCAGCAGTTTGGCGTGGGGGGCTTTTAGGGAGACCCAGTACTTC. This encodes CASSLAWGAFRETQYF. This sequence joins TRBV27 and TRBJ2-5; D tentatively fits TRBD1 or TRBD2 (6 bases each). The germline V and J ends were trimmed by 3 bases and 5 bases, with 19 bases remaining between them. This CDR3 comprises 16 residues. CDR1 and CDR2 (germline): MNHEY, SMNVEV (reference sequence).

The chain's CDR3 is CASSFSPNEQYF. The CDR3 bases are TGTGCCAGCAGTTTCTCCCCCAACGAGCAGTACTTC. The rearrangement uses TRBV27 and TRBJ2-5, with D uncertain. The DNA matches TRBJ2-7 better at its end, which makes the J call doubtful. This CDR3 region has 12 residues. Germline V gives CDR1 MNHEY, CDR2 SMNVEV (reference sequence).

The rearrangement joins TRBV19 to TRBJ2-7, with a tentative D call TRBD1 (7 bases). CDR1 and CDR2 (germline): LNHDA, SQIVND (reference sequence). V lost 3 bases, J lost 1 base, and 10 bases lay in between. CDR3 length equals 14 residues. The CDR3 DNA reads TGTGCCAGTAGTATGGGGGGACAGTCCTACGAGCAGTACTTC. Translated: CASSMGGQSYEQYF.

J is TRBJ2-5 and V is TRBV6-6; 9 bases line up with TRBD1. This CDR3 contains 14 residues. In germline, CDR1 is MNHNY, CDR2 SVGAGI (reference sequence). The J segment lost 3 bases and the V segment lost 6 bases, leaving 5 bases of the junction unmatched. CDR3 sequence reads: CASSHRQGEETQYF. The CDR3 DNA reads TGTGCCAGCAGCCACAGACAGGGGGAAGAGACCCAGTACTTC.

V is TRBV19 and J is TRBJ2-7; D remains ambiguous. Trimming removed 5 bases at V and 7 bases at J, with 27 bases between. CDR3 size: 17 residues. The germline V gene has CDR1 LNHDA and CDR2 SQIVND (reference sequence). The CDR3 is CASSGDGRQASSGEQYF. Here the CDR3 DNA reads TGTGCCAGTAGTGGAGACGGCAGGCAGGCCTCGTCCGGGGAGCAGTACTTC.

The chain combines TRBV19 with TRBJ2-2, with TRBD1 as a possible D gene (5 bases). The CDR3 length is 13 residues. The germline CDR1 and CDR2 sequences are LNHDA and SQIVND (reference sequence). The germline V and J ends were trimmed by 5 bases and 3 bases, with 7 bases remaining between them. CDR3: CASSSRDTGELFF. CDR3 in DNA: TGTGCCAGTAGTTCCAGGGACACCGGGGAGCTGTTTTTT.

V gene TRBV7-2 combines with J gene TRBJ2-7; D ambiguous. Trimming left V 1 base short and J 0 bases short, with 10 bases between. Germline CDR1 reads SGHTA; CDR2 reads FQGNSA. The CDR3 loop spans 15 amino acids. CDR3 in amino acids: CASSLDPSFSYEQYF. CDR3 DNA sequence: TGTGCCAGCAGCTTAGACCCAAGCTTCTCCTACGAGCAGTACTTC.

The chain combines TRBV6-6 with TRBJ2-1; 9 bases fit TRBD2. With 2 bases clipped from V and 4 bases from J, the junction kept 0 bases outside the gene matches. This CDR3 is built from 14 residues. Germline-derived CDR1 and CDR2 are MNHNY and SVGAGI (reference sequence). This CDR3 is CASSYSGGYNEQFF. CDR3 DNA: TGTGCCAGCAGTTACAGCGGGGGGTACAATGAGCAGTTCTTC.

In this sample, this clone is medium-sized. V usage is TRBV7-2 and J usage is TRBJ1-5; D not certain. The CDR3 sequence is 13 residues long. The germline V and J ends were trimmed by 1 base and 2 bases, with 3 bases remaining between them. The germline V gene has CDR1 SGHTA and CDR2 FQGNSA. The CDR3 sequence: CASSLDGNQPQHF. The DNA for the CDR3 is TGTGCCAGCAGCTTAGATGGCAATCAGCCCCAGCATTTT.

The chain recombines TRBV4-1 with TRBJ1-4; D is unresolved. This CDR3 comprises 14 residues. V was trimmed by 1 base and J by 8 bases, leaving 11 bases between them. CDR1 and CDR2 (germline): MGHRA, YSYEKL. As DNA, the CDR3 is TGCGCCAGCAGCCAAGCGGGGTTCCAAGAAAAACTGTTTTTT. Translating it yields CASSQAGFQEKLFF.

The CDR3 DNA reads as TGTGCCAGTAGTATAGAGAGGGGGAGCTCCTACAATGAGCAGTTCTTC. Its protein product is CASSIERGSSYNEQFF. V is TRBV19 and J is TRBJ2-1; D may be TRBD1 (6 bases). V lost 0 bases, J lost 0 bases, and 9 bases lay in between. The CDR3 runs to 16 residues. Germline-derived CDR1 and CDR2 are LNHDA and SQIVND (reference sequence).

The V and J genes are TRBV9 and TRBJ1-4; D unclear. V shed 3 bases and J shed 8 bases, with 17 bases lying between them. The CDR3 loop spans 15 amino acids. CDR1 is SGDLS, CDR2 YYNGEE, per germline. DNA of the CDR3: TGTGCCAGCAGCGGGTCAGAGGTGGGTTGGGAAAAACTGTTTTTT. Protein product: CASSGSEVGWEKLFF. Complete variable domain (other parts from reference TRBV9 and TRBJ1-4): DSGVTQTPKHLITATGQRVTLRCSPRSGDLSVYWYQQSLDQGLQFLIQYYNGEERAKGNILERFSAQQFPDLHSELNLSSLELGDSALYFCASSGSEVGWEKLFFGSGTQLSVL.

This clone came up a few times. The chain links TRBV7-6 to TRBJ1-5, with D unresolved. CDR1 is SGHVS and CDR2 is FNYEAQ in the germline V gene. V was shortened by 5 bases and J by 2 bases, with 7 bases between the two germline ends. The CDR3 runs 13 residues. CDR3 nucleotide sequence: TGTGCCAGCAGCCCAGACGGCAATCAGCCCCAGCATTTT. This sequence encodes CASSPDGNQPQHF.

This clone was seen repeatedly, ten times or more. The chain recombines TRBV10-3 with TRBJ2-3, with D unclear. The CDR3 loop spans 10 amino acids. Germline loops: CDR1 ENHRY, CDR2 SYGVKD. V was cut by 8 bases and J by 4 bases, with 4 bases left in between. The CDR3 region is CAIGPDTQYF. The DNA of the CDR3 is TGTGCCATCGGTCCAGATACGCAGTATTTT.

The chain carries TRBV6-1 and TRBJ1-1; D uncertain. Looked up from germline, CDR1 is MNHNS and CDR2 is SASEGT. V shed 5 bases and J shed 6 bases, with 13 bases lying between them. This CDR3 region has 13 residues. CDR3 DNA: TGTGCCAGCAGTTATGGGCAGAGTGCTGAAGCTTTCTTT. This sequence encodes CASSYGQSAEAFF.

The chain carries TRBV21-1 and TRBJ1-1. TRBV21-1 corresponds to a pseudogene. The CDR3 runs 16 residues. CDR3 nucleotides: TGTGCCAGCAGCACTCCTTTGCGGTACCTGAACACTGAAGCTTTCTTT. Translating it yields CASSTPLRYLNTEAFF.

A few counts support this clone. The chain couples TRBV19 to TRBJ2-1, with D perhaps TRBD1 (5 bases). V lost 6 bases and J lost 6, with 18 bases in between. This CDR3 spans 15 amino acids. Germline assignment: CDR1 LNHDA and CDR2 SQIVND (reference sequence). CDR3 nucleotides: TGTGCCAGTAGCCACCGGCTGACAGTTGGCAATGAGCAGTTCTTC. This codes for CASSHRLTVGNEQFF.

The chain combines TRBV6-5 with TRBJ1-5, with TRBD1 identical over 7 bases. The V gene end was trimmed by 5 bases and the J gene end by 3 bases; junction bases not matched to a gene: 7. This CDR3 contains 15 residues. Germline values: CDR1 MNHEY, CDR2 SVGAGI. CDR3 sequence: CASSTNQGDNQPQHF. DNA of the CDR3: TGTGCCAGCAGTACTAATCAGGGGGACAATCAGCCCCAGCATTTT.

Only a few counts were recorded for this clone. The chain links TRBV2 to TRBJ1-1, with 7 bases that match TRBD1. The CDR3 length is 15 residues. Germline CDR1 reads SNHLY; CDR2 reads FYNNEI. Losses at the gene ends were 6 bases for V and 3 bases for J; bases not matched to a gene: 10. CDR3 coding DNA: TGTGCCAGCAGCTTGGGGGCCCAGGGGGACACTGAAGCTTTCTTT. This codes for CASSLGAQGDTEAFF.